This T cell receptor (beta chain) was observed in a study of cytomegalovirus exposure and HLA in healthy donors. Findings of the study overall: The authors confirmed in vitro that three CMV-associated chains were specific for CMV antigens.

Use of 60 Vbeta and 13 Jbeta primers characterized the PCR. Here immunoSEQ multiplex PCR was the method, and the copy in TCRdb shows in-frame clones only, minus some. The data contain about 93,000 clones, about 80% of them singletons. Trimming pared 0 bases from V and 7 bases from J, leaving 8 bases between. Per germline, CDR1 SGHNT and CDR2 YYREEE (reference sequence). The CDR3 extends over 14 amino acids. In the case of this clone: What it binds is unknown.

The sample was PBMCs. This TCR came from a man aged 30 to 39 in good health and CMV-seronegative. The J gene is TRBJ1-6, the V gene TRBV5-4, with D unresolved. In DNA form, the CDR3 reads TGTGCCAGCAGCTTGGGGACGGGAAATTCACCCCTCCACTTT. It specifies CASSLGTGNSPLHF.